A single sample is the source of the 5 T cell receptor beta chains below, sequenced in a study of cytomegalovirus exposure and HLA in healthy donors. PCR primers comprised 60 Vbeta and 13 Jbeta primers. This table comes from immunoSEQ multiplex PCR, and its TCRdb copy is limited to in-frame clones, with some not included. The data hold 200,000 to 250,000 clones, with 60% to 80% observed a single time. Sequencing input: PBMCs. The source of these receptors is a male donor in good health and CMV-seronegative.

This chain joins TRBV4-1 and TRBJ2-2; D is uncertain. The V end lost 5 bases, the J end lost 4 bases, and 11 bases lay between the germline ends. Germline CDR1 MGHRA, CDR2 YSYEKL. The CDR3 is made up of 14 amino acids. The CDR3 DNA follows: TGCGCCAGCAGCTCCAGAGGTGTCACCGGGGAGCTGTTTTTT. Protein sequence: CASSSRGVTGELFF.

The gene calls are TRBV7-8 and TRBJ2-7; TRBD1 matches 7 bases. Germline V CDR1 and CDR2: SGHVS, FQNEAQ. V gave up 4 bases and J gave up 3 bases; unmatched junction bases: 9. This CDR3 contains 15 residues. The CDR3 reads CASSSTVAGGYEQYF. In DNA form, the CDR3 reads TGTGCCAGCAGCTCGACAGTGGCAGGGGGCTACGAGCAGTACTTC.

This sequence joins TRBV14 and TRBJ1-5, with TRBD1 matching over 7 bases. From germline, CDR1 is SGHDN and CDR2 FVKESK. The J segment lost 5 bases and the V segment lost 3 bases, leaving 10 bases of the junction unmatched. CDR3 size: 16 residues. The CDR3 region is CASSHTDRSDYQPQHF. DNA for the CDR3: TGTGCCAGCAGCCATACGGACAGGAGTGATTATCAGCCCCAGCATTTT.

This clone has only one observation. CDR3 nucleotides: TGTGCCAGCAGTGAATTGCTCACTCGCGCCGGGGAGCTGTTTTTT. Its protein is CASSELLTRAGELFF. The chain uses TRBV2 and TRBJ2-2; D call uncertain. CDR1 and CDR2 from the germline V gene are SNHLY and FYNNEI. V was clipped by 2 bases and J by 6 bases, with 13 bases between them. This CDR3 contains 15 residues.

The chain recombines TRBV19 with TRBJ2-5; 9 bases are shared with TRBD1. V was pared by 3 bases and J by 5 bases, with 7 bases of the junction left unmatched. Germline V CDR1 and CDR2: LNHDA, SQIVND (reference sequence). CDR3 length: 15 amino acids. CDR3 sequence (DNA): TGTGCCAGTAGTATGGGGACAGGGACGCGGGAGACCCAGTACTTC. This codes for CASSMGTGTRETQYF.